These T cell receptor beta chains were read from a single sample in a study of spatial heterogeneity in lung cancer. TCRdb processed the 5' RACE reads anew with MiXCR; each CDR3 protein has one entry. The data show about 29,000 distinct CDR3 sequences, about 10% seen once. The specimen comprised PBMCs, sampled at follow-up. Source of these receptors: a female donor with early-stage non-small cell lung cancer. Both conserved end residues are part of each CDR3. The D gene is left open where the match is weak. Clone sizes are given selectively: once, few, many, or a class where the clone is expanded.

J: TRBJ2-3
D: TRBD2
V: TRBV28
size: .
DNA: TGTGCCAGCAGTTTAAAGCGGGGGGGCCTATTAATCAGAGATACGCAGTATTTT
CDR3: CASSLKRGGLLIRDTQYF

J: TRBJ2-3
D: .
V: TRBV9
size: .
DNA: TGTGCCAGCAGTGATCCCCTGAGTGGGTATACGCAGTATTTT
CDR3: CASSDPLSGYTQYF

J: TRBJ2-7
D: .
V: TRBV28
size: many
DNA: TGTGCCAGCAGTTTAGGAATGGAGCAGTACTTC
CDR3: CASSLGMEQYF

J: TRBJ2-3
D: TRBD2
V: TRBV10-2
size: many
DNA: TGCGCCAGCAGCCTGACTAGCGGGGGGCTGGATACGCAGTATTTT
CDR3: CASSLTSGGLDTQYF

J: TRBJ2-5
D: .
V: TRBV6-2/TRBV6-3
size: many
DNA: TGTGCCAGCAGTCTGGTTAGCTCCGAGACCCAGTACTTC
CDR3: CASSLVSSETQYF

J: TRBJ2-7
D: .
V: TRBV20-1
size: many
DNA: TGCAGTGCTAACGGGGCTACCTACGAGCAGTACTTC
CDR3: CSANGATYEQYF

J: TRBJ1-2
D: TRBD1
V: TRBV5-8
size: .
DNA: TGTGCCAGCACCCGAGGACAGGAGTTTAACTATGGCTACACCTTC
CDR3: CASTRGQEFNYGYTF

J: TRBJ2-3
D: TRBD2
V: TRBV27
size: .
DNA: TGTGCCAGCAGCCTTACGGGACTAGCGGGGGAGTCAGATACGCAGTATTTT
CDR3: CASSLTGLAGESDTQYF

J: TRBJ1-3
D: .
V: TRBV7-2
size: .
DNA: TGTGCCAGCAGCTTACTGACACCTAGCTCTGGAAACACCATATATTTT
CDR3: CASSLLTPSSGNTIYF

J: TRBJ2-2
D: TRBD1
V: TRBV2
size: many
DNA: TGTGCCAGCAGGCACCGATGGGGACAGGGGGCAACCGGGGAGCTGTTTTTT
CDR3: CASRHRWGQGATGELFF

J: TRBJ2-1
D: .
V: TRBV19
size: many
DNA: TGTGCCAGTAGTATGGGGTACAATGAGCAGTTCTTC
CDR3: CASSMGYNEQFF

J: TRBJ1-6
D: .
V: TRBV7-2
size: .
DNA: TGTGCCAGCAGCCCGGACGGTAATAATTCACCCCTCCACTTT
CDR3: CASSPDGNNSPLHF

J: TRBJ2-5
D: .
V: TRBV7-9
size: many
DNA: TGTGCCAGCAGCGCCTCTCTGGAGACCCAGTACTTC
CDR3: CASSASLETQYF

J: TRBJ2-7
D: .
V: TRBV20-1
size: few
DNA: TGCAGTGCTAGAGATCCCAGGGGGGCTTACGAGCAGTACTTC
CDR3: CSARDPRGAYEQYF

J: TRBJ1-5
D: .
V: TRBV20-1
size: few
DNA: TGCAGTGCCCAGGCGCAGTATAGCAATCAGCCCCAGCATTTT
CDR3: CSAQAQYSNQPQHF

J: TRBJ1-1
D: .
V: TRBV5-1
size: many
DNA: TGCGCCAGCAGCTTGTCAGGGTCGAGCACTGAAGCTTTCTTT
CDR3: CASSLSGSSTEAFF

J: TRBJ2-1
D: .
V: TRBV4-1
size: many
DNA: TGCGCCAGCAGCCAATTGGGGGGAACCTACAATGAGCAGTTCTTC
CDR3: CASSQLGGTYNEQFF

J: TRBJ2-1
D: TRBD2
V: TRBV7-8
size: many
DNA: TGTGCCAGCAGCTTAGCTTACGCAGCGGGGGGCAGGAATGAGCAGTTCTTC
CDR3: CASSLAYAAGGRNEQFF

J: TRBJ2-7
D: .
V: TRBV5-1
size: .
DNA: TGCGCCAGCAGCTTGGCCCCCCAGAACCCCTACGAGCAGTACTTC
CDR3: CASSLAPQNPYEQYF

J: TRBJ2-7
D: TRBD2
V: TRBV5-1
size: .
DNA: TGCGCCAGCAGCCGCGGGAGGGGTAGCTACGAGCAGTACTTC
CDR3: CASSRGRGSYEQYF

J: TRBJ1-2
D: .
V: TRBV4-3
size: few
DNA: TGCGCCAGCAGCCAAGACCGGACAGCCAACTATGGCTACACCTTC
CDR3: CASSQDRTANYGYTF

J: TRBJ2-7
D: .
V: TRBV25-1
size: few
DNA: TGTGCCAGCAACTTCACTGGGCAGGCCTACGAGCAGTACTTC
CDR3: CASNFTGQAYEQYF

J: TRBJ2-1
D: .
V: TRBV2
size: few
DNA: TGTGCCAGCAGTGAAGAGGGGGGTACTAGCCTCGATGAGCAGTTCTTC
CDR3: CASSEEGGTSLDEQFF

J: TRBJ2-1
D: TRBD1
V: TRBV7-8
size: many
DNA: TGTGCCAGCAGCTTAGACCAGGGGGCGAAGGAGCAGTTCTTC
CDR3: CASSLDQGAKEQFF

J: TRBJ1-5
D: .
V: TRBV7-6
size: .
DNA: TGTGCCAGCAGTGAACGGGGGGATCAGCCCCAGCATTTT
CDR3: CASSERGDQPQHF

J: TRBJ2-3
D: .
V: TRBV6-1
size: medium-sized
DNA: TGTGCCAGCAGTGAAGAGGTTGGGGAAAGGGGTGCAGATACGCAGTATTTT
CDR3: CASSEEVGERGADTQYF

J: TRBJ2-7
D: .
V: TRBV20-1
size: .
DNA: TGCAGTGCTAGGTGGCGTGGCAGGAGCTCCTACGAGCAGTACTTC
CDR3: CSARWRGRSSYEQYF

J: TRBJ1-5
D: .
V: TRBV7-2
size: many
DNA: TGTGCCAGCAGCCCCCCCTATAGCAATCAGCCCCAGCATTTT
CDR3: CASSPPYSNQPQHF

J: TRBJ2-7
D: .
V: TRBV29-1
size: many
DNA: TGCAGCGCTGAAAGGGATTCCTACGAGCAGTACTTC
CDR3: CSAERDSYEQYF

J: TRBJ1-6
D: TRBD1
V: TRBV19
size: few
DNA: TGTGCCAGTAGTCAGGGGGTGAGTTCACCCCTCCACTTT
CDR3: CASSQGVSSPLHF

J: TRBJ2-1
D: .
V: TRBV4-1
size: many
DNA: TGCGCCAGCAGCCGCGGACCCCCGGCGAATGAGCAGTTCTTC
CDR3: CASSRGPPANEQFF

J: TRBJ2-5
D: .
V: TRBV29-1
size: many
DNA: TGCAGCGTTGAAGATCTTGGGGCAGGGTACCAAGAGACCCAGTACTTC
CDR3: CSVEDLGAGYQETQYF

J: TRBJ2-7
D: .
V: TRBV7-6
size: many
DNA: TGTGCCAGCAGCTTCGGTTCCGCCTACGAGCAGTACTTC
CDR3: CASSFGSAYEQYF

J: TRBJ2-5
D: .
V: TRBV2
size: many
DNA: TGTGCCAGCAGTGGAGAGATAGTGGCCCAGTACTTC
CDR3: CASSGEIVAQYF

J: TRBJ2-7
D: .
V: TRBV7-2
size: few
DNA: TGTGCCAGCAGCTTGGTCTCCTACGAGCAGTACTTC
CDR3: CASSLVSYEQYF

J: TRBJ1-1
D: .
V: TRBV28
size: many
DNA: TGTGCCAGCAGTCCCGGAGCGTGGAACACTGAAGCTTTCTTT
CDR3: CASSPGAWNTEAFF

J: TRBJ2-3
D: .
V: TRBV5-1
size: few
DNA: TGCGCCAGCAGCTTGCGGAGTGGCGGGGATACGCAGTATTTT
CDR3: CASSLRSGGDTQYF

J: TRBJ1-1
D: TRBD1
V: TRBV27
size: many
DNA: TGTGCCAGCGGGGACAGTCAGACTATGAACACTGAAGCTTTCTTT
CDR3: CASGDSQTMNTEAFF

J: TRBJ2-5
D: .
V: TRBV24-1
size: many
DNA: TGTGCCACCAGTGGAGGGGGAGCCCAGTACTTC
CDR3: CATSGGGAQYF

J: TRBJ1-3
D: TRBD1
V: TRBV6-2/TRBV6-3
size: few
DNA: TGTGCCAGCAGACTTGACGGACAGGCCTCTGGAAACACCATATATTTT
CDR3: CASRLDGQASGNTIYF

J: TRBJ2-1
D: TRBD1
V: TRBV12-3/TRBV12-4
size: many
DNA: TGTGCCAGCAGCCTAGCCGGACAGGGCTACAATGAGCAGTTCTTC
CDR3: CASSLAGQGYNEQFF

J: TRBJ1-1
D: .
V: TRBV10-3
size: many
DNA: TGTGCCATCAGTGAAGGCAGCGTCACTGAAGCTTTCTTT
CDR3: CAISEGSVTEAFF

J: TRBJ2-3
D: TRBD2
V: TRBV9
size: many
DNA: TGTGCCAGCAGCGTGCCGACTAGCAGTACAGATACGCAGTATTTT
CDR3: CASSVPTSSTDTQYF

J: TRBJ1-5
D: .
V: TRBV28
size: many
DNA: TGTGCCAGCAGTCTCCCCGGGCAGAGCCACCTCAGCAATCAGCCCCAGCATTTT
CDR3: CASSLPGQSHLSNQPQHF

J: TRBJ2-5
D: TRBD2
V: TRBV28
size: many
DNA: TGTGCCAGCAGTTTCGGAATTTTAGTCGGCGGGAGGACCCAGTACTTC
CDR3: CASSFGILVGGRTQYF

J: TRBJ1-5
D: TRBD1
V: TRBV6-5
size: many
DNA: TGTGCCAGCAGTCCAGGGACAGGGGTCAATCAGCCCCAGCATTTT
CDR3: CASSPGTGVNQPQHF

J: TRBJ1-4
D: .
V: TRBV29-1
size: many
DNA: TGCAGCGTCTTGACCAGGGAGGCATCTGAAAAACTGTTTTTT
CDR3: CSVLTREASEKLFF

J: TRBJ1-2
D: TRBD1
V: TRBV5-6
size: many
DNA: TGTGCCAGCAGCACCGGACAGGGTAGCTATGGCTACACCTTC
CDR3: CASSTGQGSYGYTF